Presented here are 32 T cell receptor beta chains from one specimen sequenced in a study of blood T cells in healthy people across ages. The authors ran a second PCR of 7 to 11 cycles using a sample-barcoded 5' primer and a J-beta primer mix. TCRdb used MiXCR to reprocess the 5' RACE reads, holding one entry per CDR3 protein. The sample includes approximately 810,000 distinct CDR3 sequences, under 30% of them seen just once. The specimen was blood. The receptors were sampled from a woman older than 75 in good health.

Details on this clonotype: Given a much more abundant clone one base away, this may be a read error. The chain employs TRBV7-2 and TRBJ2-5; possibly TRBD2 for D (6 bases). V was trimmed by 1 base and J by 13 bases, leaving 22 bases between them. The CDR3 length is 15 residues. The germline V gene encodes CDR1 SGHTA and CDR2 FQGNSA. The CDR3 DNA is TGTGCCAGCAGCTTAGGCGGGGCTTACGAAAACATTCGGTACTTC. Translated: CASSLGGAYENIRYF.

This clonotype was recorded only once. The chain combines TRBV20-1 with TRBJ2-1; D may be TRBD1 (5 bases). Germline CDR1 DFQATT, CDR2 SNEGSKA (reference sequence). CDR3 length equals 14 residues. V lost 5 bases and J lost 3, with 14 bases in between. CDR3 loop: CSAAIRELYNEQFF. CDR3 sequence (DNA): TGCAGTGCTGCGATCAGGGAACTCTACAATGAGCAGTTCTTC.

This clonotype occurred many times. The V and J genes are TRBV20-1 and TRBJ2-1; TRBD2 matches at 12 bases. This CDR3 spans 18 amino acids. V trimming: 0 bases; J trimming: 3 bases; junction bases outside the gene matches: 9. Per the germline V gene, CDR1 is DFQATT and CDR2 is SNEGSKA (reference sequence). In DNA, the CDR3 is TGCAGTGCTAGAGATGGGGCTAGCGGGGGGGCCTTCTACAATGAGCAGTTCTTC. Its translation: CSARDGASGGAFYNEQFF.

This clonotype was seen ten or more times. The chain links TRBV20-1 to TRBJ2-7; D unclear. Between the trimmed V and J ends, which lost 3 bases and 3 bases, there was a span of 6 bases. The CDR3 loop spans 11 amino acids. Germline CDR1 DFQATT, CDR2 SNEGSKA (reference sequence). CDR3 bases: TGCAGTGCTAGGCCTTACTACGAGCAGTACTTC. Translation: CSARPYYEQYF.

The J gene is TRBJ2-1, the V gene TRBV6-1; 8 bases fit TRBD1. Unmatched junction bases numbered 8, after V lost 5 bases and J lost 8 bases. The CDR3 loop spans 14 amino acids. Looked up from germline, CDR1 is MNHNS and CDR2 is SASEGT. This CDR3 is CASSQTGEVDEQFF. The CDR3 nucleotides are TGTGCCAGCAGTCAGACAGGGGAGGTTGATGAGCAGTTCTTC.

The chain has TRBV11-2 and TRBJ2-5; 12 bases match TRBD2. This CDR3 has 17 amino acids. J gave up 3 bases and V 4 bases, and 9 bases lay outside the gene matches. Germline assignment: CDR1 SGHAT and CDR2 FQNNGV. CDR3 in DNA: TGTGCCAGCAGCTCTACGGTGTCTAGCGGGGGGGAAGAGACCCAGTACTTC. It codes for CASSSTVSSGGEETQYF.

This clonotype was seen at least ten times. The chain is built from TRBV6-2 or TRBV6-3 and TRBJ1-2; a possible D gene is TRBD1 (5 bases). Trimming took off 0 bases at V and 3 bases at J, with 11 bases between the two ends. CDR1 and CDR2 (germline): MNHEY, SVGEGT. This CDR3 is 15 amino acids long. The CDR3 here is CASSYSQGRDYGYTF. As DNA, the CDR3 is TGTGCCAGCAGTTACTCCCAGGGAAGGGACTATGGCTACACCTTC.

V usage is TRBV7-2 and J usage is TRBJ2-3, with D perhaps being TRBD1 or TRBD2 (5 bases each). CDR1 is SGHTA and CDR2 is FQGNSA in the germline V gene. The CDR3 is 15 amino acids. The CDR3 region is CATATGSDTRDTQYF. In nucleotides, the CDR3 is TGTGCGACAGCGACGGGGTCCGACACAAGAGATACGCAGTATTTT.

Comments on this clonotype: Possible read error: a much larger clone is one base away. The chain joins TRBV10-2 to TRBJ1-1; D might be TRBD1 (5 bases). Trimming cost V 10 bases and J 8 bases, with 14 bases left between them. The CDR3 contains 11 residues. Germline V CDR1 and CDR2: WSHSY, SAAADI. In DNA form, the CDR3 reads TGCGCCAACAGAATGAAGGGGGAAGCTTTCTTT. Translated, it gives CANRMKGEAFF.

This chain uses TRBV29-1 with TRBJ1-1; no clear D gene. Looked up from germline, CDR1 is SQVTM and CDR2 is ANQGSEA. This CDR3 has 12 residues. The germline V and J ends were trimmed by 6 bases and 1 base, with 9 bases remaining between them. CDR3 bases: TGCAGCGTCGCTCACAGGAACACTGAAGCTTTCTTT. Translating gives CSVAHRNTEAFF. Drawing the rest from reference TRBV29-1 and TRBJ1-1, the complete variable domain is SAVISQKPSRDICQRGTSLTIQCQVDSQVTMMFWYRQQPGQSLTLIATANQGSEATYESGFVIDKFPISRPNLTFSTLTVSNMSPEDSSIYLCSVAHRNTEAFFGQGTRLTVV.

The CDR3 spells CAGISGVTEAFF. In DNA form, the CDR3 reads TGTGCCGGTATAAGCGGGGTCACTGAAGCTTTCTTT. The rearrangement joins TRBV19 to TRBJ1-1; no reliable D call. There are 12 residues in the CDR3. The V gene lost 11 bases and the J gene lost 4 bases, with 14 bases spanning the gap. Germline assignment: CDR1 LNHDA and CDR2 SQIVND (reference sequence). The full variable domain, in which reference TRBV19 and TRBJ1-1 provide the parts outside the CDR3, is DGGITQSPKYLFRKEGQNVTLSCEQNLNHDAMYWYRQDPGQGLRLIYYSQIVNDFQKGDIAEGYSVSREKKESFPLTVTSAQKNPTAFYLCAGISGVTEAFFGQGTRLTVV.

This clonotype was detected a few times. The J gene is TRBJ2-1, the V gene TRBV29-1; 11 nucleotides line up with TRBD2. CDR3 length equals 15 residues. Trimming at V came to 3 bases and at J to 8 bases, leaving 9 bases not matched to a gene. Looked up from germline, CDR1 is SQVTM and CDR2 is ANQGSEA. The chain's CDR3 is CSVDRLAGGRDEQFF. The CDR3 region has the DNA TGCAGCGTTGACCGGCTAGCGGGAGGTAGGGATGAGCAGTTCTTC.

On this clonotype itself: At one of its ends the junction is not consistent with the germline gene, which may arise from a read error. V is TRBV5-5 and J is TRBJ2-1, with 9 positions matching TRBD2. The CDR3 is 13 residues long. Per the germline V gene, CDR1 is SGHKS and CDR2 is YYEKEE (reference sequence). The CDR3 nucleotides are TGTGCCGGCAGCCTGACTAGCGGCAATGAACAGTTCTTC. Translating it yields CAGSLTSGNEQFF. The variable domain in full, with the rest retrieved from reference TRBV5-5 and TRBJ2-1, is DAGVTQSPTHLIKTRGQQVTLRCSPISGHKSVSWYQQVLGQGPQFIFQYYEKEERGRGNFPDRFSARQFPNYSSELNVNALLLGDSALYLCAGSLTSGNEQFFGPGTRLTVL.

This chain uses TRBV12-3 or TRBV12-4 with TRBJ2-1; TRBD1 might be the D (6 bases). The DNA matches TRBJ2-7 better at its end, which makes the J call doubtful. This CDR3 has 13 amino acids. The CDR3 protein is CASTLTGRNEQYF. The CDR3 DNA sequence: TGTGCCAGCACCCTCACAGGGCGGAATGAGCAGTACTTC.

This clonotype was counted at least ten times. The V call is TRBV6-1, the J call TRBJ2-7; 7 nucleotides align to TRBD1. Trimming took 3 bases from V and 2 from J; bases not matched to a gene: 7. In germline, CDR1 is MNHNS, CDR2 SASEGT. The CDR3 is 15 amino acids. CDR3 in amino acids: CASSEGNRGPYEQYF. The CDR3 nucleotides are TGTGCCAGCAGTGAGGGGAACAGGGGCCCCTACGAGCAGTACTTC.

This clonotype was picked up a small number of times. The rearrangement links TRBV20-1 to TRBJ1-6; D ambiguous. V was pared by 0 bases and J by 0 bases, with 12 bases between. This CDR3 region has 17 residues. Germline CDR1 is DFQATT and CDR2 is SNEGSKA (reference sequence). The CDR3 nucleotides read TGCAGTGCTAGAGATATGAGGGAAAGCTCCTATAATTCACCCCTCCACTTT. Translation gives CSARDMRESSYNSPLHF.

This clonotype was counted at least ten times. The V gene is TRBV19, the J gene TRBJ2-1, with TRBD1 as a possible D gene (6 bases). The CDR3 sequence is 15 residues long. V was clipped by 3 bases and J by 8 bases, with 17 bases between them. Germline V CDR1 and CDR2: LNHDA, SQIVND (reference sequence). CDR3 protein: CASSIPGAIGDEQFF. CDR3 DNA: TGTGCCAGTAGTATTCCAGGGGCGATCGGGGATGAGCAGTTCTTC.

This clonotype appeared many times. This sequence joins TRBV20-1 and TRBJ1-2; D possibly corresponds to TRBD1 (5 bases). V lost 3 bases and J lost 4, with 12 bases in between. This CDR3 contains 13 residues. Germline CDR1 DFQATT, CDR2 SNEGSKA (reference sequence). CDR3 coding DNA: TGCAGTGCTAGGAAAGGGGATATCTATGGCTACACCTTC. Translated: CSARKGDIYGYTF.

This clonotype has more than one count but fewer than ten. The J gene is TRBJ1-2, the V gene TRBV28; maybe TRBD1 (6 bases). V was cut by 6 bases and J by 5 bases, with 19 bases left in between. Germline V gives CDR1 MDHEN, CDR2 SYDVKM. This CDR3 comprises 15 residues. CDR3 DNA: TGTGCCAGCAGCCCGAACAGGGCCCTTCCTTATGGCTACACCTTC. This gives the protein CASSPNRALPYGYTF.

V is TRBV2 and J is TRBJ2-1; 8 bases line up with TRBD2. Germline CDR1 is SNHLY and CDR2 is FYNNEI. CDR3 length: 15 amino acids. V lost 5 bases and J lost 5; bases outside the gene matches: 8. This CDR3 reads CASSNERGRNNEQFF. CDR3 sequence (DNA): TGTGCCAGCAGTAACGAGCGGGGGCGGAACAATGAGCAGTTCTTC.

The chain joins TRBV18 to TRBJ2-6, with 8 bases fitting TRBD1. The germline gives CDR1 KGHSH, CDR2 LQKENI. The V and J ends lost 3 bases and 2 bases, in that order; junction bases with no gene match: 9. CDR3 size: 18 residues. The CDR3 is CASSPQVGQGPGANVLTF. The CDR3 bases are TGTGCCAGCTCACCTCAGGTAGGACAGGGTCCTGGGGCCAACGTCCTGACTTTC. Combining the CDR3 with reference TRBV18 and TRBJ2-6 gives the whole variable domain NAGVMQNPRHLVRRRGQEARLRCSPMKGHSHVYWYRQLPEEGLKFMVYLQKENIIDESGMPKERFSAEFPKEGPSILRIQQVVRGDSAAYFCASSPQVGQGPGANVLTFGAGSRLTVL.

The V and J genes are TRBV12-3 or TRBV12-4 and TRBJ2-5; TRBD2 matches at 12 bases. The CDR3 runs 18 residues. Unmatched junction bases numbered 13, after V lost 7 bases and J lost 1 base. The CDR3 DNA reads TGTGCCAGCACAACTTGGACTAGCGGGATCGGAATCCAAGAGACCCAGTACTTC. Protein product: CASTTWTSGIGIQETQYF.

The rearrangement links TRBV7-2 to TRBJ1-2; TRBD1 aligns across 7 bases. V lost 5 bases to trimming and J lost 10 bases; unmatched junction nucleotides: 10. Germline V gene data show CDR1 as SGHTA and CDR2 as FQGNSA. The CDR3 contains 13 residues. The CDR3 sequence: CASSAGQSPHYTF. CDR3 coding DNA: TGTGCCAGCAGCGCGGGACAGAGCCCCCACTACACCTTC.

This clonotype was seen only once. The chain has TRBV6-1 and TRBJ1-2; weak D call: TRBD1 (6 bases). The CDR3 contains 15 residues. CDR1 and CDR2 from the germline V gene are MNHNS and SASEGT. Trimming cost V 3 bases and J 6 bases, with 17 bases left between them. The CDR3 DNA follows: TGTGCCAGCAGTGAGGGGCTAGACAGGCCCCATGGCTACACCTTC. Translating gives CASSEGLDRPHGYTF.

This chain links TRBV7-2 with TRBJ1-1; possible D gene TRBD1, 5 bases. This CDR3 has 16 amino acids. Germline lookup yields CDR1 SGHTA and CDR2 FQGNSA. The V gene lost 4 bases and the J gene lost 0 bases, with 15 bases spanning the gap. CDR3 sequence reads: CASSSIPGPLNTEAFF. The CDR3 DNA reads as TGTGCCAGCAGCTCCATACCGGGACCTTTGAACACTGAAGCTTTCTTT. Drawing the rest from reference TRBV7-2 and TRBJ1-1, the complete variable domain is GAGVSQSPSNKVTEKGKDVELRCDPISGHTALYWYRQSLGQGLEFLIYFQGNSAPDKSGLPSDRFSAERTGGSVSTLTIQRTQQEDSAVYLCASSSIPGPLNTEAFFGQGTRLTVV.

There are many counts of this clonotype. The V call is TRBV21-1, the J call TRBJ1-6; the table's D call, TRBD1, was not checked against the DNA. TRBV21-1 is noted as a pseudogene. This CDR3 comprises 14 residues. Written as DNA, the CDR3 is TGTGCCAGCAGCCCTGGGGGGGGCAGGCTACCCCTCCACTTT. Its translation: CASSPGGGRLPLHF.

This clonotype appeared many times. J is TRBJ2-5 and V is TRBV29-1, with 13 bases lining up with TRBD2. Germline trimming cut 6 bases from V and 5 bases from J; bases unmatched to any gene: 9. This CDR3 has 15 residues. The germline gives CDR1 SQVTM, CDR2 ANQGSEA. In nucleotides, the CDR3 is TGCAGCGTCGGGATGGGACTAGCGGGGAAGGAGACCCAGTACTTC. This codes for CSVGMGLAGKETQYF.

Worth noting for this clonotype: This may stem from a read error, because a much larger clone lies one nucleotide away. This chain connects TRBV2 to TRBJ2-7, with 7 positions matching TRBD1. This CDR3 has 14 amino acids. The trim removed 5 bases at V and 7 bases at J, leaving 11 bases unmatched. Germline values: CDR1 SNHLY, CDR2 FYNNEI. The CDR3 bases are TGTGCCAGCAGTCGAGGGGGCTCCAACAATGAGCAGTACTTC. Translated: CASSRGGSNNEQYF.

There are many counts of this clonotype. The genes are TRBV7-2 and TRBJ2-5; 8 nucleotides match TRBD1. The CDR3 length is 14 residues. With 6 bases clipped from V and 2 bases from J, the junction kept 5 bases outside the gene matches. Germline V gene lookup returns CDR1 SGHTA and CDR2 FQGNSA. The CDR3 DNA reads as TGTGCCAGCAGGACAACAGGGGGGCAAGAGACCCAGTACTTC. It encodes CASRTTGGQETQYF.

The chain carries TRBV12-3 or TRBV12-4 and TRBJ1-5; no definite D call. CDR3 length equals 14 residues. The V and J ends lost 5 bases and 4 bases respectively, with 12 bases between them. CDR3 DNA sequence: TGTGCCAGCAGTCCCCCGGGGTTTAATCAGCCCCAGCATTTT. Translated, it gives CASSPPGFNQPQHF.

This sequence joins TRBV19 and TRBJ1-1; D gene uncertain. The germline V and J ends were trimmed by 5 bases and 1 base, with 8 bases remaining between them. The germline gives CDR1 LNHDA, CDR2 SQIVND (reference sequence). The CDR3 covers 13 residues. The CDR3 DNA sequence: TGTGCCAGTAGTGTAAATAAGAACACTGAAGCTTTCTTT. Protein: CASSVNKNTEAFF.

This clonotype was detected ten times or more. The CDR3 nucleotides read TGTGCCAGCAGTTTGACGTACCAAGAGACCCAGTACTTC. Translation: CASSLTYQETQYF. The V call is TRBV12-3 or TRBV12-4, the J call TRBJ2-5; D is unresolved. The CDR3 sequence is 13 residues long. V lost 3 bases and J lost 0, with 5 bases in between.